The clone carrying this T cell receptor (beta chain) was seen only once. Antigen specificity is unknown. The data are from a study of shared clonotypes between healthy human individuals. Trimming shortened V by 8 bases and J by 1 base, and 1 base separated the two germline ends. The CDR3 covers 10 residues. From germline, CDR1 is MNHNY and CDR2 SVGAGI (reference sequence). The table came from immunoSEQ multiplex PCR; TCRdb's copy has only in-frame clones and leaves some out. The data hold about 1 million clones, with around 75% observed a single time. General study findings and limits: It was the non-shared clonotypes that had lower generation probabilities than clonotypes shared by all four donors. The authors sampled blood alone, and tissue repertoires likely differ.

Healthy HIV-negative adults without recent acute infections or vaccinations served as donors. Subsets obtained from CD4+ cells comprised CD45RA+ naive and CD45RA-negative memory cells. The sequence was collected from a young man in good health. V is TRBV6-6 and J is TRBJ2-3; D unresolved. The sample consisted of memory CD4+ T cells sorted from blood. Specified subset: CD45RA-negative fraction. The CDR3: CASGTDTQYF. The CDR3 bases are TGTGCCAGCGGCACAGATACGCAGTATTTT.